The 21 T cell receptor beta chains below all came from one sample that was sequenced in a study of T cells in Graves' hyperthyroidism and ophthalmopathy. Researchers amplified the TCR beta CDR3 regions from RNA transcripts. The TCR CDR3 was amplified in a first-round RT-PCR using the HTBI primer set. One entry per CDR3 protein, called by TCRdb with MiXCR from the multiplex PCR reads. The sample records roughly 710,000 distinct CDR3 sequences, 30% to 40% being singletons. Sequencing was done on a sample of blood. These receptor sequences come from a woman aged 40 to 49 with Graves' hyperthyroidism.

This clonotype came up a few times. This chain uses TRBV6-5 with TRBJ2-7, with 7 bases matching TRBD2. The CDR3 is 16 amino acids. Germline V CDR1 and CDR2: MNHEY, SVGAGI. Trimming removed 2 bases from V and 2 bases from J; junction bases left unmatched: 9. The chain's CDR3 is CASSYPSGTRPYEQYF. CDR3 DNA sequence: TGTGCCAGCAGTTACCCGAGCGGGACCCGTCCCTACGAGCAGTACTTC.

In the case of this clonotype: This sequence may be a read error, since a much larger clone differs from it by one base. The J gene is TRBJ1-2, the V gene TRBV12-3 or TRBV12-4; TRBD1 agrees at 8 bases. The CDR3 length is 14 residues. The CDR3 nucleotides read TGTGCCGGCAGCCAAGGGACAGGACCACGTGGCTACACCTTC. Amino acid sequence: CAGSQGTGPRGYTF.

This clonotype was picked up many times. An end of the junction does not agree with germline; a read error may underlie this. The rearrangement joins TRBV29-1 to TRBJ1-2; maybe TRBD1 (5 bases). The germline CDR1 and CDR2 sequences are SQVTM and ANQGSEA. This CDR3 has 10 residues. DNA for the CDR3: TGCAGCGTTGAGGCAGGGAGGGACCCCTTC. It encodes CSVEAGRDPF. Filled out from reference TRBV29-1 and TRBJ1-2, the complete variable domain reads SAVISQKPSRDICQRGTSLTIQCQVDSQVTMMFWYRQQPGQSLTLIATANQGSEATYESGFVIDKFPISRPNLTFSTLTVSNMSPEDSSIYLCSVEAGRDPFGSGTRLTVV.

The table lists this clonotype with a few counts. The chain has TRBV15 and TRBJ2-2; the D gene could be TRBD1 or TRBD2 (6 bases each). V lost 4 bases and J 6 bases, leaving 12 bases between the germline ends. The germline CDR1 and CDR2 sequences are LNHNV and YYDKDF (reference sequence). This CDR3 has 14 amino acids. CDR3 sequence: CATSTHRGAGELFF. The CDR3 DNA reads as TGTGCCACCAGCACCCATAGGGGGGCCGGGGAGCTGTTTTTT.

This clonotype was recorded at least ten times. The chain recombines TRBV7-6 with TRBJ2-7, with 9 bases lining up with TRBD1. The J segment lost 1 base and the V segment lost 5 bases, leaving 6 bases of the junction unmatched. The CDR3 contains 15 residues. Germline V gene lookup returns CDR1 SGHVS and CDR2 FNYEAQ. The CDR3 protein is CASSAEGTGSYEQYF. The CDR3 DNA sequence: TGTGCCAGCAGCGCCGAGGGGACAGGGTCCTACGAGCAGTACTTC. The entire variable domain, with the rest obtained from reference TRBV7-6 and TRBJ2-7, is as follows: GAGVSQSPRYKVTKRGQDVALRCDPISGHVSLYWYRQALGQGPEFLTYFNYEAQQDKSGLPNDRFSAERPEGSISTLTIQRTEQRDSAMYRCASSAEGTGSYEQYFGPGTRLTVT.

This rearrangement joins TRBV6-6 to TRBJ1-5; D ambiguous. V lost 2 bases and J 7 bases, leaving 12 bases between the germline ends. The CDR3 covers 14 residues. The germline V gene encodes CDR1 MNHNY and CDR2 SVGAGI (reference sequence). The CDR3 sequence is CASSYPVGAQPQHF. CDR3 nucleotides: TGTGCCAGCAGTTACCCGGTCGGTGCACAGCCCCAGCATTTT.

This sequence joins TRBV16 and TRBJ1-3; D ambiguous. The CDR3 runs 15 residues. Germline V gene sequence: CDR1 KGHSY, CDR2 FQNENV. V was pared by 1 base and J by 0 bases, with 7 bases between. CDR3 bases: TGTGCCAGCAGCCAATTCTGGGACTCTGGAAACACCATATATTTT. It is translated as CASSQFWDSGNTIYF.

A few counts support this clonotype. Germline and junction disagree at one end, which may indicate a read error. The V and J genes are TRBV10-2 and TRBJ2-7; TRBD1 matches at 8 bases. The CDR3 totals 15 residues. From germline, CDR1 is WSHSY and CDR2 SAAADI. The CDR3 here is CASRSPPTGAYEQYF. CDR3 bases: TGTGCCAGCAGGTCCCCCCCGACAGGGGCCTACGAGCAGTACTTC.

The chain is built from TRBV3-2 and TRBJ1-2; the D call in the table, TRBD1, was not verified against the DNA. TRBV3-2 is a pseudogene. CDR3 length equals 14 residues. Written as DNA, the CDR3 is TGTGCCAGCAGCCAAGGGTCGCAGGGGAATGGCTACACCTTC. This sequence encodes CASSQGSQGNGYTF.

This clonotype was seen a single time. One end of the junction varies from germline; a read error may be responsible. The chain joins TRBV6-5 to TRBJ2-5; D may be TRBD1 or TRBD2 (5 bases each). CDR1 MNHEY and CDR2 SVGAGI come from the germline V gene. This CDR3 region has 14 residues. CDR3 sequence: CASSYSEGREAQYF. The CDR3 DNA reads TGTGCCAGCAGTTACTCAGAGGGGCGAGAGGCCCAGTACTTC.

This clonotype was found once. The junction departs from germline at one end; a sequencing error may be responsible. This rearrangement joins TRBV7-9 to TRBJ2-5, with no clear D. CDR3 size: 14 residues. Germline V gene sequence: CDR1 SEHNR, CDR2 FQNEAQ (reference sequence). The DNA for the CDR3 is TGTGCCAGCAGCATAGCTAGACTTCAAGAGACCCAGTACTTC. Its translation is CASSIARLQETQYF.

In this sample, this clonotype turned up many times. This chain uses TRBV20-1 with TRBJ2-7, with 16 bases that match TRBD2. CDR1 and CDR2 (germline): DFQATT, SNEGSKA (reference sequence). Trimming at V came to 6 bases and at J to 6 bases, leaving 5 bases not matched to a gene. The CDR3 sequence is 14 residues long. The CDR3 loop is CSAGGTSGGVEQYF. DNA of the CDR3: TGCAGTGCCGGTGGGACTAGCGGGGGGGTCGAGCAGTACTTC.

This clonotype has only one observation. This sequence joins TRBV20-1 and TRBJ1-1; 8 bases agree with TRBD1. V was pared by 0 bases and J by 4 bases, with 7 bases of the junction left unmatched. The CDR3 totals 15 residues. The germline V gene has CDR1 DFQATT and CDR2 SNEGSKA (reference sequence). This CDR3 reads CSARDPQGAPTEAFF. CDR3 nucleotides: TGCAGTGCTAGAGATCCCCAGGGGGCACCCACTGAAGCTTTCTTT.

The table lists this clonotype with many counts. The chain employs TRBV7-4 and TRBJ2-7; 7 bases are shared with TRBD2. The CDR3 spans 15 residues. Germline assignment: CDR1 SGHVT and CDR2 SQSDAQ. With 5 bases clipped from V and 3 bases from J, the junction kept 10 bases outside the gene matches. For the CDR3, the DNA is TGTGCCAGCAGCGGCCCGCCTAGCGGACACTACGAGCAGTACTTC. Amino acids: CASSGPPSGHYEQYF.

The table lists this clonotype with a count of one. This chain connects TRBV7-9 to TRBJ1-2, with D possibly TRBD1 on 6 matching bases. Between the trimmed V and J ends, which lost 8 bases and 3 bases, there was a span of 10 bases. This CDR3 contains 12 residues. The germline CDR1 and CDR2 sequences are SEHNR and FQNEAQ (reference sequence). CDR3 bases: TGTGCCAGCGGGGGGGCAGACTATGGCTACACCTTC. The encoded protein is CASGGADYGYTF.

This clonotype came up a few times. Written as DNA, the CDR3 is TGTGCCAGCAGTGCCCTGGGGGAAGAGACCCAGTACTTC. Encoded protein: CASSALGEETQYF. The rearrangement joins TRBV2 to TRBJ2-5; D may be TRBD1 or TRBD2 (5 bases each). Germline V gives CDR1 SNHLY, CDR2 FYNNEI. The V gene lost 4 bases and the J gene lost 3 bases, with 9 bases spanning the gap. The CDR3 has 13 residues.

The chain joins TRBV6-1 to TRBJ2-6; 7 bases align to TRBD1. Germline CDR1 MNHNS, CDR2 SASEGT. Unmatched junction bases numbered 5, after V lost 7 bases and J lost 2 bases. This CDR3 has 15 residues. CDR3 nucleotide sequence: TGTGCCAGCAATACAGGGGACGCTGGGGCCAACGTCCTGACTTTC. Translated, it gives CASNTGDAGANVLTF.

The chain links TRBV29-1 to TRBJ1-5, with 9 bases matching TRBD1. With 7 bases clipped from V and 6 bases from J, the junction kept 4 bases outside the gene matches. Germline loops: CDR1 SQVTM, CDR2 ANQGSEA. The CDR3 covers 12 residues. DNA for the CDR3: TGCAGCGCCGGACAGGGGATTCAGCCCCAGCATTTT. This sequence encodes CSAGQGIQPQHF.

This chain links TRBV29-1 with TRBJ2-7, with 7 bases matching TRBD2. V shed 4 bases and J 2 bases; nucleotides not matched to a gene: 8. The germline CDR1 and CDR2 sequences are SQVTM and ANQGSEA. CDR3 size: 14 residues. CDR3 sequence reads: CSVGSSGDPYEQYF. The CDR3 DNA reads as TGCAGCGTTGGATCTAGCGGAGACCCCTACGAGCAGTACTTC.

On this clonotype: A junction end diverges from the germline sequence, so it may reflect a read error. The CDR3 DNA sequence: TGCGCCAGCAGCCAAACTAGCGGGGAGACCTACGAGCAGTACTTC. Protein sequence: CASSQTSGETYEQYF. This chain connects TRBV7-3 to TRBJ2-7, with 10 bases lining up with TRBD2. CDR1 and CDR2 from the germline V gene are SGHTA and FQGTGA. The CDR3 has 15 residues.

The CDR3 reads CASSEIRNSPLHF. CDR3 in DNA: TGTGCCAGCAGTGAAATCAGGAATTCACCCCTCCACTTT. The chain links TRBV6-1 to TRBJ1-6, with D uncertain. CDR1 and CDR2 (germline): MNHNS, SASEGT. The CDR3 extends over 13 amino acids. The V end lost 2 bases, the J end lost 7 bases, and 6 bases lay between the germline ends.